The clone carrying this TCR beta chain was detected only a few times. V gave up 5 bases and J gave up 7 bases, with 18 bases separating them. Looked up from germline, CDR1 is MNHEY and CDR2 is SVGEGT. This CDR3 has 15 amino acids. HTBI primers from iRepertoire and Arm-PCR of CDR3 regions yielded the TCR beta libraries. TCRdb processed the multiplex PCR reads anew with MiXCR; each CDR3 protein has one entry. The sample contains hundreds of thousands of distinct CDR3 sequences, around 15% of which appear only once. The data belong to a study of regulatory T cells in long-lasting Graves disease. Time point of the sample: newly diagnosed GD, antithyroid drugs for less than 3 months. From RNA extracted from PBMCs, the TCR library was made. The same sample was also studied in work on T cells in Graves' hyperthyroidism and ophthalmopathy.

V and J are TRBV6-2 or TRBV6-3 and TRBJ2-1, with D possibly matching TRBD2 (7 bases). Sequences were derived from peripheral blood mononuclear cells (PBMCs), sampled at new diagnosis, from a patient treated with antithyroid drugs. The TCR was taken from a man in his forties with Graves disease. CDR3 amino acids: CASSPYGGAGNEQFF. The DNA of the CDR3 is TGTGCCAGCAGTCCTTATGGGGGGGCGGGGAATGAGCAGTTCTTC.